Shown below are 5 T cell receptor beta chains from a single sample sequenced in a study of cytomegalovirus exposure and HLA in healthy donors. With 60 Vbeta and 13 Jbeta primers, the PCR was carried out. Libraries were prepared by immunoSEQ multiplex PCR; TCRdb keeps only in-frame clonotypes and omits some of them. The repertoire has fewer than 200,000 clones, approximately 90% of them found once; the top ten carry about 1.1%. The sequenced sample consisted of PBMCs. The source of these receptors is a boy aged 2 to 9 in good health and CMV-seronegative.

The V and J genes are TRBV28 and TRBJ1-1; D perhaps matches TRBD1 (6 bases). The CDR3 is made up of 16 amino acids. The germline V and J ends were trimmed by 2 bases and 1 base, with 14 bases remaining between them. Per the germline V gene, CDR1 is MDHEN and CDR2 is SYDVKM. In DNA, the CDR3 is TGTGCCAGCAGTTTAGATCCAGGGGTGGGGAACACTGAAGCTTTCTTT. Translating it yields CASSLDPGVGNTEAFF. Looking up the rest from reference TRBV28 and TRBJ1-1 gives the full variable domain: DVKVTQSSRYLVKRTGEKVFLECVQDMDHENMFWYRQDPGLGLRLIYFSYDVKMKEKGDIPEGYSVSREKKERFSLILESASTNQTSMYLCASSLDPGVGNTEAFFGQGTRLTVV.

In DNA, the CDR3 is TGTGCCAGTAGCCCAGGGGGCGGCTATGGCTACACCTTC. Amino acids: CASSPGGGYGYTF. V gene TRBV19 combines with J gene TRBJ1-2; 8 nucleotides match TRBD1. V lost 6 bases, J lost 4 bases, and 4 bases stayed unmatched. Germline V gene data show CDR1 as LNHDA and CDR2 as SQIVND (reference sequence). This CDR3 comprises 13 residues. The variable domain in full, completed from reference TRBV19 and TRBJ1-2, reads DGGITQSPKYLFRKEGQNVTLSCEQNLNHDAMYWYRQDPGQGLRLIYYSQIVNDFQKGDIAEGYSVSREKKESFPLTVTSAQKNPTAFYLCASSPGGGYGYTFGSGTRLTVV.

The V call is TRBV7-2, the J call TRBJ2-5; TRBD2 matches at 10 bases. Germline V gene lookup returns CDR1 SGHTA and CDR2 FQGNSA. With 1 base clipped from V and 4 bases from J, the junction kept 6 bases outside the gene matches. There are 16 residues in the CDR3. The CDR3 reads CASSLVSGGAGETQYF. CDR3 coding DNA: TGTGCCAGCAGCTTAGTGAGCGGGGGGGCCGGAGAGACCCAGTACTTC.

The chain carries TRBV28 and TRBJ2-1; tentative D call: TRBD2 (6 bases). CDR1 is MDHEN, CDR2 SYDVKM, per germline. CDR3 length: 19 residues. Trimming cost V 3 bases and J 10 bases, with 31 bases left between them. The CDR3 is CASSFVSTDWTTPLDEQFF. DNA of the CDR3: TGTGCCAGCAGTTTTGTGTCGACGGACTGGACTACTCCCTTAGACGAGCAGTTCTTC. The full variable domain, in which reference TRBV28 and TRBJ2-1 provide the parts outside the CDR3, is DVKVTQSSRYLVKRTGEKVFLECVQDMDHENMFWYRQDPGLGLRLIYFSYDVKMKEKGDIPEGYSVSREKKERFSLILESASTNQTSMYLCASSFVSTDWTTPLDEQFFGPGTRLTVL.

CDR3 amino acids: CASSPLSTGGSYNEQFF. CDR3 sequence (DNA): TGTGCCAGCAGTCCACTATCTACCGGAGGTTCCTACAATGAGCAGTTCTTC. The V call is TRBV27, the J call TRBJ2-1; the D gene is possibly TRBD2 (5 bases). V lost 5 bases, J lost 1 base, and 18 bases lay in between. Germline V gene sequence: CDR1 MNHEY, CDR2 SMNVEV (reference sequence). The CDR3 spans 17 residues.